This TCR beta chain was profiled in a study of neoadjuvant anti-PD-1 for oral cavity cancer. Study background: Patients without progression got a fourth dose around day 43.

Most tumor samples had 4 to 6 ug input DNA in two replicates. Repertoires were generated with immunoSEQ multiplex PCR, while TCRdb's copy carries only in-frame clones and drops some. Of approximately 10,000 clones listed, under 75% are singletons. General study results and limits: Each response group had just a few patients in TCR analyses.

Noted time point: after neoadjuvant nivolumab, at surgical resection. Germline loops: CDR1 MGHRA, CDR2 YSYEKL. The CDR3 consists of 14 residues. V lost 0 bases and J lost 3, with 9 bases in between. About this clone: No antigen is known for it.

This TCR came from a person between 40 and 79 years old with oral cavity squamous cell carcinoma. The sample was tumor tissue, taken after nivolumab (anti-PD-1) treatment. The chain employs TRBV4-1 and TRBJ2-7; D gene uncertain. Here the CDR3 reads CASSQDGRDYEQYF. The CDR3 DNA is TGCGCCAGCAGCCAAGATGGAAGGGACTACGAGCAGTACTTC.